A single sample gave rise to the 13 T cell receptor beta chains below, sequenced in a study of T cell responses to AZD1222 COVID-19 vaccine. Using immunoSEQ multiplex PCR, the repertoire was profiled, and TCRdb retains in-frame clones only, with some absent. In the table there are about 120,000 clones, roughly nine tenths of which are singletons. Sequencing used peripheral blood, obtained on day 0 of AZD1222 vaccination. The receptors were gathered from an adult in good health.

The rearrangement links TRBV20-1 to TRBJ2-1; a possible D gene is TRBD2 (7 bases). This CDR3 comprises 14 residues. Between the trimmed V and J ends, which lost 3 bases and 10 bases, there was a span of 19 bases. Germline V CDR1 and CDR2: DFQATT, SNEGSKA (reference sequence). In nucleotides, the CDR3 is TGCAGTGCTAGTTCCGCGGGAGTCGGACAGGAGCAGTTCTTC. It is translated as CSASSAGVGQEQFF.

This chain uses TRBV5-4 with TRBJ1-6, with 8 bases matching TRBD1. Trimming took 1 base from V and 10 from J; bases not matched to a gene: 7. Germline loops: CDR1 SGHNT, CDR2 YYREEE (reference sequence). This CDR3 contains 15 residues. The DNA of the CDR3 is TGTGCCAGCAGCTTGATCGGACAGGGAGACTCACCCCTCCACTTT. This codes for CASSLIGQGDSPLHF.

The chain couples TRBV9 to TRBJ2-2, with D unresolved. This CDR3 is 14 amino acids long. Trimming cost V 3 bases and J 4 bases, with 10 bases left between them. Germline CDR1 SGDLS, CDR2 YYNGEE. Written as DNA, the CDR3 is TGTGCCAGCAGCGCCCCACTCCTCACCGGGGAGCTGTTTTTT. It specifies CASSAPLLTGELFF.

DNA for the CDR3: TGTGCCAGCAGCGCCGTTCTAGCGGGGGGGTACAATGAGCAGTTCTTC. This translates into CASSAVLAGGYNEQFF. The chain is built from TRBV7-3 and TRBJ2-1; 12 bases are a match to TRBD2. V shed 5 bases, J shed 4 bases, and the junction held 6 bases outside the gene matches. The germline CDR1 and CDR2 sequences are SGHTA and FQGTGA. The CDR3 totals 16 residues.

The genes are TRBV2 and TRBJ1-2; a weak D match, TRBD1 (6 bases). Germline V gene data show CDR1 as SNHLY and CDR2 as FYNNEI. This CDR3 has 14 residues. With 7 bases removed from V and 1 base from J, the gap between germline ends came to 13 bases. The CDR3 region is CASTGQSLNYGYTF. The CDR3 DNA reads TGTGCCAGCACCGGACAGAGCCTTAACTATGGCTACACCTTC.

The CDR3 DNA follows: TGTGCCAGCAGCCCGCAACCGGGACAGGGTGTTTATCATGGCTACACCTTC. This encodes CASSPQPGQGVYHGYTF. The chain uses TRBV7-2 and TRBJ1-2; 9 bases map to TRBD1. Germline CDR1 SGHTA, CDR2 FQGNSA. CDR3 length equals 17 residues. The J segment lost 6 bases and the V segment lost 5 bases, leaving 16 bases of the junction unmatched.

The rearrangement joins TRBV19 to TRBJ1-1, with D maybe TRBD1 (5 bases). V was shortened by 1 base and J by 5 bases, with 8 bases between the two germline ends. Germline V gene data show CDR1 as LNHDA and CDR2 as SQIVND (reference sequence). The CDR3 has 13 residues. The CDR3 loop is CASSIGGWTEAFF. The CDR3, as DNA: TGTGCCAGTAGTATAGGGGGCTGGACTGAAGCTTTCTTT.

V usage is TRBV19 and J usage is TRBJ1-1; tentatively, D is TRBD1 (6 bases). The CDR3 consists of 17 residues. With 6 bases removed from V and 1 base from J, the gap between germline ends came to 21 bases. Germline lookup yields CDR1 LNHDA and CDR2 SQIVND (reference sequence). The chain's CDR3 is CASSLGRTGQRNTEAFF. For the CDR3, the DNA is TGTGCCAGTAGCCTTGGCAGGACGGGACAAAGGAACACTGAAGCTTTCTTT.

This clone was seen once. This chain joins TRBV5-1 and TRBJ2-7, with D unclear. Between the trimmed V and J ends, which lost 2 bases and 4 bases, there was a span of 7 bases. The CDR3 totals 12 residues. Per germline, CDR1 SGHRS and CDR2 YFSETQ. The CDR3 protein is CASSFDRYEQYF. The CDR3 region has the DNA TGCGCCAGCAGCTTTGACCGTTACGAGCAGTACTTC.

This chain connects TRBV5-1 to TRBJ1-4, with a weak D call TRBD1 (5 bases). The CDR3 spans 14 residues. Between the trimmed V and J ends, which lost 4 bases and 8 bases, there was a span of 15 bases. CDR1 and CDR2 (germline): SGHRS, YFSETQ. CDR3 residues: CASSPTPEGEKLFF. CDR3 nucleotides: TGCGCCAGCAGCCCAACACCCGAGGGGGAAAAACTGTTTTTT.

The rearrangement links TRBV7-2 to TRBJ1-6; possibly TRBD1 for D (6 bases). V lost 1 base and J 0 bases, leaving 13 bases between the germline ends. The V gene's germline CDR1 is SGHTA and CDR2 FQGNSA. The CDR3 is made up of 18 amino acids. CDR3 nucleotide sequence: TGTGCCAGCAGCTTAGGGGGGGCGGGAAGCTCCTATAATTCACCCCTCCACTTT. Translation gives CASSLGGAGSSYNSPLHF.

This clone was seen once. V gene TRBV27 combines with J gene TRBJ2-7, with D maybe TRBD1 (6 bases). Germline loops: CDR1 MNHEY, CDR2 SMNVEV (reference sequence). V lost 7 bases, J lost 3 bases, and 22 bases lay in between. The CDR3 has 16 residues. Written as DNA, the CDR3 is TGTGCCAGCATACCGGGACACATCCTCGTGAGCTACGAGCAGTACTTC. Translation gives CASIPGHILVSYEQYF.

The rearrangement uses TRBV27 and TRBJ2-2; tentatively, D is TRBD2 (6 bases). The CDR3 length is 15 residues. Trimming cost V 8 bases and J 1 base, with 14 bases left between them. Per the germline V gene, CDR1 is MNHEY and CDR2 is SMNVEV (reference sequence). The CDR3 spells CASRLGGMNTGELFF. The CDR3 bases are TGTGCCAGCCGTCTGGGCGGGATGAACACCGGGGAGCTGTTTTTT.